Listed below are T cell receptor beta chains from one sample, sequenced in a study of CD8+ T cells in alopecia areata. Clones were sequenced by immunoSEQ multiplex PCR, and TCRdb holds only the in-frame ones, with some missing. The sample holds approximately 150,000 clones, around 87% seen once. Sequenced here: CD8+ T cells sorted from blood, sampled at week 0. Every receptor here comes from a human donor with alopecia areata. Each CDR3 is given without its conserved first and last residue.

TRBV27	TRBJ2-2	ASSLNRAELNTGELF
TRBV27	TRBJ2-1	ASSLNRQMGFDEQF
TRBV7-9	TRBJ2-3	ASSLVGQGNTDTQY
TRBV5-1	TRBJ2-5	ASSLAVGGLETQY
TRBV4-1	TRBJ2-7	ASSQEGRYEQY
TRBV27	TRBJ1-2	ASRTTGQGAYGYT
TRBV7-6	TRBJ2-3	ASRTTGDTDTQY
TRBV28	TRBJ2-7	ASSFFTGEGAYEQY
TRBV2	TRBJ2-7	ASSEFSGRAYEQY
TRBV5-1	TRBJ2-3	ASSVFGGQGKTDTQY
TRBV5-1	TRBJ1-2	ASSEHTYNYGYT
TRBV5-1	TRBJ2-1	ASSTEGTGGYNEQF
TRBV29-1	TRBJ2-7	SVDGTGGFEQY
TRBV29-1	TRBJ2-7	SVVADSYEQY
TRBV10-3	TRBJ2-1	ATGTSDGNEQF
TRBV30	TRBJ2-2	AWSLGTGELF
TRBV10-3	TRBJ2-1	AIGTEQF
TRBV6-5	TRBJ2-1	ASSPGTSDYNEQF
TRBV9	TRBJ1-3	ASSVEGNTIY
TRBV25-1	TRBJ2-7	ASSWSSYEQY
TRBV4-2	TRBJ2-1	ASSRIGLASNNEQF
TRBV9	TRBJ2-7	ASSVDGYEQY
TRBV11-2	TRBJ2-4	ASSFGRTGPAKNIQY
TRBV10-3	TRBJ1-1	AISHRAIFQDTEAF
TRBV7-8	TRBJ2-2	ASSWQGAPVSATGELF